These 24 T cell receptor beta chains share one sample of origin, sequenced in a study of Ad26.COV2.S vaccination and SARS-CoV-2 variants. Some clones are missing from TCRdb's copy, which holds only in-frame ones; the method was immunoSEQ multiplex PCR. The data contain around 300,000 clones, 88% of them singletons. Described treatment: over 15 received Ad26.COV2.S at low or high dose, single or two shots; 5 received placebo; per-sample allocation not given. Repertoires come from day 63 after the first vaccine or placebo injection. The sample in question was peripheral blood, obtained in a trial of Ad26.COV2.S vaccine versus placebo. These receptors were taken from a person between 18 and 60 years old who received the Ad26.COV2.S COVID-19 vaccine or a placebo.

The chain combines TRBV28 with TRBJ2-7; TRBD1 aligns across 8 bases. Germline V CDR1 and CDR2: MDHEN, SYDVKM. Losses at the gene ends were 7 bases for V and 2 bases for J; bases not matched to a gene: 10. The CDR3 has 15 amino acids. The CDR3 bases are TGTGCCAGCACCATTACAGGGGGAATCACCTACGAGCAGTACTTC. Its translation is CASTITGGITYEQYF. Supplemented by reference TRBV28 and TRBJ2-7, the full variable domain reads DVKVTQSSRYLVKRTGEKVFLECVQDMDHENMFWYRQDPGLGLRLIYFSYDVKMKEKGDIPEGYSVSREKKERFSLILESASTNQTSMYLCASTITGGITYEQYFGPGTRLTVT.

The V call is TRBV19, the J call TRBJ2-7; no firm D call. The germline gives CDR1 LNHDA, CDR2 SQIVND (reference sequence). This CDR3 contains 16 residues. Trimming took off 1 base at V and 3 bases at J, with 16 bases between the two ends. The CDR3 region has the DNA TGTGCCAGTAGTATAGGAGGTAAGGGCACCCACTACGAGCAGTACTTC. Protein sequence: CASSIGGKGTHYEQYF.

The gene calls are TRBV27 and TRBJ1-2; D is uncertain. The CDR3 sequence is 14 residues long. In germline, CDR1 is MNHEY, CDR2 SMNVEV (reference sequence). The V gene lost 3 bases and the J gene lost 4 bases, with 12 bases spanning the gap. CDR3 nucleotide sequence: TGTGCCAGCAGTTTTAGCATACACCTCTATGGCTACACCTTC. Translation gives CASSFSIHLYGYTF.

This clone was recorded a few times. The chain links TRBV4-1 to TRBJ2-7, with 8 bases lining up with TRBD1. Germline trimming cut 3 bases from V and 0 bases from J; bases unmatched to any gene: 7. CDR3 size: 16 residues. The V gene's germline CDR1 is MGHRA and CDR2 YSYEKL. The CDR3 region is CASSQTGQGSSYEQYF. Written as DNA, the CDR3 is TGCGCCAGCAGCCAGACAGGACAGGGAAGCTCCTACGAGCAGTACTTC.

J is TRBJ1-6 and V is TRBV7-9, with TRBD1 identical over 9 bases. The CDR3 length is 15 residues. CDR1 and CDR2 (germline): SEHNR, FQNEAQ (reference sequence). Losses at the gene ends were 7 bases for V and 10 bases for J; bases not matched to a gene: 11. CDR3 nucleotides: TGTGCCAGCAAGTCCGACGGGACAGGGAGGTCACCCCTCCACTTT. This sequence encodes CASKSDGTGRSPLHF.

The chain is built from TRBV7-8 and TRBJ1-5; D gene uncertain. V lost 4 bases and J lost 7, with 23 bases in between. This CDR3 is built from 17 residues. Germline assignment: CDR1 SGHVS and CDR2 FQNEAQ. CDR3 DNA sequence: TGTGCCAGCAGCTCACGTACAGTACCTAGGACGGGGCAGCCCCAGCATTTT. Protein product: CASSSRTVPRTGQPQHF.

The chain couples TRBV4-3 to TRBJ1-3; unclear D gene. The CDR3 runs 13 residues. CDR1 and CDR2 (germline): LGHNA, YSLEER. Between the trimmed V and J ends, which lost 0 bases and 4 bases, there was a span of 4 bases. CDR3 amino acids: CASSQEGGNTIYF. DNA of the CDR3: TGCGCCAGCAGCCAAGAAGGGGGAAACACCATATATTTT.

This clone was picked up one time. The genes are TRBV2 and TRBJ2-5; D is possibly TRBD2 (6 bases). V was shortened by 10 bases and J by 3 bases, with 15 bases between the two germline ends. The CDR3 runs to 13 residues. Per the germline V gene, CDR1 is SNHLY and CDR2 is FYNNEI. The CDR3 sequence: CATCKGEEETQYF. The CDR3 nucleotides read TGTGCCACCTGTAAAGGGGAGGAAGAGACCCAGTACTTC.

The rearrangement joins TRBV7-9 to TRBJ2-7, with D uncertain. V lost 4 bases, J lost 2 bases, and 6 bases lay in between. Looked up from germline, CDR1 is SEHNR and CDR2 is FQNEAQ (reference sequence). The CDR3 extends over 12 amino acids. The CDR3 protein is CASSSVTYEQYF. In DNA, the CDR3 is TGTGCCAGCAGCTCGGTCACCTACGAGCAGTACTTC. The variable domain in full, with the rest retrieved from reference TRBV7-9 and TRBJ2-7, is DTGVSQNPRHKITKRGQNVTFRCDPISEHNRLYWYRQTLGQGPEFLTYFQNEAQLEKSRLLSDRFSAERPKGSFSTLEIQRTEQGDSAMYLCASSSVTYEQYFGPGTRLTVT.

This chain uses TRBV25-1 with TRBJ1-4; D is unclear. The germline CDR1 and CDR2 sequences are MGHDK and SYGVNS. The CDR3 is 14 residues long. The germline V and J ends were trimmed by 6 bases and 0 bases, with 8 bases remaining between them. In DNA form, the CDR3 reads TGTGCCAGCAGGCCCCATGCAACTAATGAAAAACTGTTTTTT. Translation: CASRPHATNEKLFF.

The genes are TRBV10-3 and TRBJ2-1; maybe TRBD2 (6 bases). Per germline, CDR1 ENHRY and CDR2 SYGVKD. V was trimmed by 3 bases and J by 8 bases, leaving 8 bases between them. The CDR3 consists of 12 residues. The CDR3 DNA follows: TGTGCCATCAGTGACTCTAGCGATGAGCAGTTCTTC. It codes for CAISDSSDEQFF.

The gene calls are TRBV28 and TRBJ2-3; 8 bases align to TRBD2. The CDR3 contains 15 residues. Germline CDR1 and CDR2: MDHEN and SYDVKM. The junction had 1 base not matched to a gene; V was cut back by 1 base and J by 1 base. The CDR3 loop is CASSLLAGRTDTQYF. Written as DNA, the CDR3 is TGTGCCAGCAGTTTATTAGCGGGGCGCACAGATACGCAGTATTTT.

This clone was seen once. The rearrangement uses TRBV7-9 and TRBJ2-7, with 7 bases that match TRBD1. Per the germline V gene, CDR1 is SEHNR and CDR2 is FQNEAQ (reference sequence). The CDR3 length is 13 residues. V was clipped by 5 bases and J by 3 bases; unmatched bases: 4. The CDR3 sequence: CASSPGQVYEQYF. CDR3 DNA sequence: TGTGCCAGCAGCCCTGGACAGGTCTACGAGCAGTACTTC.

The V and J genes are TRBV5-5 and TRBJ1-5, with 8 nucleotides matching TRBD1. The CDR3 totals 14 residues. V lost 5 bases, J lost 5 bases, and 6 bases stayed unmatched. CDR1 SGHKS and CDR2 YYEKEE come from the germline V gene (reference sequence). This CDR3 reads CASSSDRGDQPQHF. For the CDR3, the DNA is TGTGCCAGCAGTTCCGACAGGGGAGATCAGCCCCAGCATTTT.

The V gene is TRBV7-2, the J gene TRBJ2-4; 7 nucleotides agree with TRBD1. The germline CDR1 and CDR2 sequences are SGHTA and FQGNSA. The J segment lost 5 bases and the V segment lost 3 bases, leaving 4 bases of the junction unmatched. CDR3 size: 14 residues. This CDR3 is CASSFRQGENIQYF. The CDR3, as DNA: TGTGCCAGCAGCTTTAGACAGGGAGAAAACATTCAGTACTTC.

This chain connects TRBV28 to TRBJ1-5, with 7 bases aligning to TRBD1. V was clipped by 4 bases and J by 5 bases; unmatched bases: 8. The CDR3 spans 15 residues. Germline loops: CDR1 MDHEN, CDR2 SYDVKM. The CDR3 region has the DNA TGTGCCAGCAGTTCCACAGGGGTGGGTTATCAGCCCCAGCATTTT. Amino acids: CASSSTGVGYQPQHF.

The rearrangement links TRBV6-6 to TRBJ2-7; D is unclear. CDR3 length: 16 amino acids. From germline, CDR1 is MNHNY and CDR2 SVGAGI (reference sequence). Trimming shortened V by 0 bases and J by 0 bases, and 12 bases separated the two germline ends. The chain's CDR3 is CASSYSQTASSYEQYF. CDR3 coding DNA: TGTGCCAGCAGTTACTCCCAAACTGCGAGCTCCTACGAGCAGTACTTC.

The chain is built from TRBV7-9 and TRBJ2-7, with D perhaps given as TRBD1 or TRBD2 (5 bases each). Trimming removed 5 bases at V and 0 bases at J, with 14 bases between. This CDR3 comprises 15 residues. Looked up from germline, CDR1 is SEHNR and CDR2 is FQNEAQ (reference sequence). In DNA, the CDR3 is TGTGCCAGCAGCAATTCCCGGGGCGCCTCCTACGAGCAGTACTTC. This codes for CASSNSRGASYEQYF.

Only one count was recorded for this clone. The chain has TRBV18 and TRBJ1-3, with D perhaps TRBD1 (6 bases). The V gene's germline CDR1 is KGHSH and CDR2 LQKENI. V was trimmed by 4 bases and J by 3 bases, leaving 13 bases between them. The CDR3 runs to 15 residues. CDR3 sequence reads: CASSRQGQGGNTIYF. CDR3 in DNA: TGTGCCAGCTCACGCCAGGGGCAGGGTGGAAACACCATATATTTT.

The chain uses TRBV6-5 and TRBJ2-3; D may match TRBD1 or TRBD2 (5 bases each). Trimming cost V 0 bases and J 4 bases, with 14 bases left between them. Germline CDR1 is MNHEY and CDR2 is SVGAGI. This CDR3 is built from 16 residues. Here the CDR3 reads CASSYSGTPDADTQYF. DNA for the CDR3: TGTGCCAGCAGTTACTCGGGGACCCCCGATGCAGATACGCAGTATTTT.

The chain links TRBV15 to TRBJ2-1; D perhaps matches TRBD2 (6 bases). The CDR3 consists of 17 residues. The V gene lost 0 bases and the J gene lost 7 bases, with 19 bases spanning the gap. Per the germline V gene, CDR1 is LNHNV and CDR2 is YYDKDF (reference sequence). The CDR3 is CATSRDFMAGSGNEQFF. The DNA of the CDR3 is TGTGCCACCAGCAGAGATTTTATGGCGGGATCAGGTAATGAGCAGTTCTTC.

The chain has TRBV9 and TRBJ1-3; D ambiguous. The V gene lost 4 bases and the J gene lost 0 bases, with 11 bases spanning the gap. The CDR3 consists of 15 residues. The germline gives CDR1 SGDLS, CDR2 YYNGEE. The CDR3 protein is CASSPRGGSGNTIYF. The CDR3 bases are TGTGCCAGCAGCCCCCGCGGAGGCTCTGGAAACACCATATATTTT. Complete variable domain (other parts from reference TRBV9 and TRBJ1-3): DSGVTQTPKHLITATGQRVTLRCSPRSGDLSVYWYQQSLDQGLQFLIQYYNGEERAKGNILERFSAQQFPDLHSELNLSSLELGDSALYFCASSPRGGSGNTIYFGEGSWLTVV.

The rearrangement links TRBV6-5 to TRBJ1-1; D is unresolved. The CDR3 is made up of 14 amino acids. The V and J ends lost 5 bases and 1 base respectively, with 11 bases between them. The germline CDR1 and CDR2 sequences are MNHEY and SVGAGI. The CDR3 here is CASSTMTGNTEAFF. The CDR3 DNA is TGTGCCAGCAGTACGATGACGGGGAACACTGAAGCTTTCTTT.

The rearrangement joins TRBV29-1 to TRBJ2-3, with D perhaps TRBD1 (5 bases). V dropped 7 bases and J dropped 0 bases, with 17 bases sitting between them. CDR1 and CDR2 from the germline V gene are SQVTM and ANQGSEA. The CDR3 runs 15 residues. CDR3 nucleotide sequence: TGCAGCGCCAACGGACAAGTGACTAGCACAGATACGCAGTATTTT. Protein product: CSANGQVTSTDTQYF.